The 7 T cell receptor beta chains below were found in one sample sequenced in a study of T cell repertoires in cytomegalovirus infection. What these receptors recognize is not known. One entry per CDR3 protein results from TCRdb running MiXCR on the reads. Of about 220,000 distinct CDR3 sequences in the sample, 30% to 45% were seen once. The specimen comprised CD8+ T cells from cultured PBMCs, sampled from culture after CMV antigen stimulation. These TCRs come from a human donor in good health (CMV status not recorded). Some clones in this sample may be carry-over from other donors' samples.

J is TRBJ2-2 and V is TRBV12-3 or TRBV12-4; TRBD2 aligns across 11 bases. This CDR3 region has 18 residues. With 0 bases clipped from V and 5 bases from J, the junction kept 8 bases outside the gene matches. The DNA of the CDR3 is TGTGCCAGCAGTTTAGCCCCTACTAGCGGGAGACTAACCGGGGAGCTGTTTTTT. Translation gives CASSLAPTSGRLTGELFF.

This clonotype showed up many times. The gene calls are TRBV7-3 and TRBJ2-1, with D tentatively TRBD2 (5 bases). From germline, CDR1 is SGHTA and CDR2 FQGTGA. This CDR3 has 17 amino acids. Trimming took off 5 bases at V and 0 bases at J, with 17 bases between the two ends. Written as DNA, the CDR3 is TGTGCCAGCAGCCAAAATAGCGCCAGAAGCTCCTACAATGAGCAGTTCTTC. Amino acids: CASSQNSARSSYNEQFF.

This clonotype has a handful of counts. V and J are TRBV20-1 and TRBJ1-2, with D possibly matching TRBD1 (5 bases). Germline V lookup: CDR1 DFQATT, CDR2 SNEGSKA (reference sequence). V was pared by 1 base and J by 2 bases, with 14 bases between. The CDR3 consists of 15 residues. CDR3 in amino acids: CSARALLRGNYGYTF. The DNA for the CDR3 is TGCAGTGCTAGAGCCCTCCTGCGGGGGAACTATGGCTACACCTTC.

J is TRBJ1-2 and V is TRBV12-3 or TRBV12-4; D remains ambiguous. This CDR3 region has 16 residues. The V end was cut by 5 bases, the J end by 4 bases, with 20 bases between. CDR3 nucleotides: TGTGCCAGCAGTCTCGGACCGGGAGGGTCAGTCTATGGCTACACCTTC. Translating gives CASSLGPGGSVYGYTF.

This clonotype was detected a few times. The V gene is TRBV28, the J gene TRBJ2-3; TRBD1 or TRBD2 may be the D gene (5 bases each). The CDR3 runs 16 residues. Germline V CDR1 and CDR2: MDHEN, SYDVKM. V was cut by 3 bases and J by 2 bases, with 15 bases left in between. The CDR3 nucleotides read TGTGCCAGCAGTTTCTTTGGGACCTCGCACACAGATACGCAGTATTTT. Translated, it gives CASSFFGTSHTDTQYF.

This clonotype was counted at least ten times. The chain uses TRBV6-6 and TRBJ2-7; tentative D call: TRBD2 (6 bases). This CDR3 contains 13 residues. Germline CDR1 MNHNY, CDR2 SVGAGI (reference sequence). The V end was cut by 6 bases, the J end by 3 bases, with 12 bases between. This CDR3 is CASRPGTFYEQYF. In nucleotides, the CDR3 is TGTGCCAGCAGGCCCGGGACTTTCTACGAGCAGTACTTC.

The chain recombines TRBV27 with TRBJ1-6; maybe TRBD1 (5 bases). The germline V gene encodes CDR1 MNHEY and CDR2 SMNVEV (reference sequence). Trimming left V 3 bases short and J 8 bases short, with 20 bases between. This CDR3 spans 17 amino acids. CDR3 protein: CASSLFGGVTTDSPLHF. DNA of the CDR3: TGTGCCAGCAGTTTGTTTGGGGGGGTTACGACGGATTCACCCCTCCACTTT.